This TCR beta chain stems from a study of T cells after posttransplantation cyclophosphamide. Overall study results and limits: Later blood repertoires were often dominated by clones from the donor CD8+ memory compartment. Recipient CMV seropositivity and CMV reactivation strongly tracked TRB clonality. Tissue-infiltrating T cells from skin or gut overlapped little with blood T cells.

This CDR3 has 13 residues. V lost 7 bases to trimming and J lost 4 bases, with 14 bases between them. Per germline, CDR1 SGHTS and CDR2 YDEGEE. Repertoires were generated with immunoSEQ multiplex PCR, while TCRdb's copy carries only in-frame clones and drops some. The sample offers some 40,000 clones and no singletons, the top ten holding 3.5% to 5.5%. Peripheral blood was collected from the related graft donor on the marrow donation day. Points on this clone: The antigen is unknown.

Sequenced: PBMCs. The V gene is TRBV5-8, the J gene TRBJ1-1; no clear D. The clonotype originates from a woman in her forties or fifties in good health and a related stem cell transplant donor. CDR3 nucleotides: TGTGCCAGCTCATCCCCGGGTGGCACTGAAGCTTTCTTT. Protein: CASSSPGGTEAFF.